This T cell receptor (beta chain) derives from a study of blood T cell repertoires in COVID-19. For the study at large: Acute and convalescent COVID-19 specimens originated in the United States, Italy and Spain.

The data were produced by immunoSEQ multiplex PCR, yet TCRdb's version contains in-frame clones alone and is incomplete. The sample holds around 150,000 clones, about 83% seen once. Trimming removed 2 bases from V and 4 bases from J; junction bases left unmatched: 8. The CDR3 is 18 amino acids. Germline V CDR1 and CDR2: KGHDR, SFDVKD. Membership in each cohort depended on participant-reported clinical history. The chain carries TRBV24-1 and TRBJ2-1, with 12 positions matching TRBD2. The sequenced sample consisted of PBMCs or T cells enriched from blood (not recorded which). The sequence derives from a woman aged 50 to 60 with acute COVID-19. CDR3 sequence reads: CATSDSSAGTSGYNEQFF. CDR3 bases: TGTGCCACCAGTGATTCCTCGGCCGGGACTAGCGGGTACAATGAGCAGTTCTTC.